The clone carrying this T cell receptor beta chain was seen only a few times. What it binds is not known. Measured with immunoSEQ multiplex PCR; TCRdb has only the in-frame clones, and not every one. The repertoire includes 65,000 to 70,000 clones, over 60% of them detected once, and 9.5% to 13% sits in the top ten. The data derive from a study of T cell responses to AZD1222 COVID-19 vaccine. In the study overall: Researchers grouped second doses given at about 4 or about 12 weeks into one pool. General observations from the study: Spike was spanned by vaccine-associated CD4 TCRs, with dominance at 160-218 and 743-854. Among the donors, most were white British and more were female, and clonal diversity was possibly underestimated. Reportedly, nearly half the spike-specific TCRs target unmutated variant regions.

The CDR3 spans 14 residues. V lost 6 bases and J lost 2; bases outside the gene matches: 4. Germline CDR1 KGHSH, CDR2 LQKENI. The sequence was obtained from an adult in good health. V and J are TRBV18 and TRBJ2-7; the match to TRBD1 covers 10 bases. The sequences come from peripheral blood, collected on day 0 of AZD1222 vaccination. The CDR3 bases are TGTGCCAGCTCTCTAGGACAGGGGGCCTACGAGCAGTACTTC. Its translation is CASSLGQGAYEQYF.